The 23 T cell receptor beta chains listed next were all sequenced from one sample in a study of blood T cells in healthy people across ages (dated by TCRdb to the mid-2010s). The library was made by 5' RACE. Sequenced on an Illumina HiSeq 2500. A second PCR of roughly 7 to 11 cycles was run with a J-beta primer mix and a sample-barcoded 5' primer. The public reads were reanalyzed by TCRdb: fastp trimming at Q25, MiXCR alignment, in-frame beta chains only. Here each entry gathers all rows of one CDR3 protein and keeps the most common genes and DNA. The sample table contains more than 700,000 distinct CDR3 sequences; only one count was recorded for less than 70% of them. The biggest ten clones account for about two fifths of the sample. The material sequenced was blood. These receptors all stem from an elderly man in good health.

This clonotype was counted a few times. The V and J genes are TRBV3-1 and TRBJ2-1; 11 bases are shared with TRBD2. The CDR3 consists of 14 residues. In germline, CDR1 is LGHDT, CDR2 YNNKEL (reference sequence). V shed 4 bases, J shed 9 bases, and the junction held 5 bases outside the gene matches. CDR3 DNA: TGTGCCAGCAGCCGAGGGACTAGCGGTGGTGAGCAGTTCTTC. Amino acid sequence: CASSRGTSGGEQFF.

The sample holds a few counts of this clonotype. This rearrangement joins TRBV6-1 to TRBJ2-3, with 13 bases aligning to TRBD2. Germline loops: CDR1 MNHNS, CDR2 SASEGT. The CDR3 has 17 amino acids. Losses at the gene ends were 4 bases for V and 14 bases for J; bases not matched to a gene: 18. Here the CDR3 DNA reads TGTGCCAGCAGTGGGGCAACTAGCGGGAGGGCTCGGAGATACGCGTATTTT. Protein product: CASSGATSGRARRYAYF.

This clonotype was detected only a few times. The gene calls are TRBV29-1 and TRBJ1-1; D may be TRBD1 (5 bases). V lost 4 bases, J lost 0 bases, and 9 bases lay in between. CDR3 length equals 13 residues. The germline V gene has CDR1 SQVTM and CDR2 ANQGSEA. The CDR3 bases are TGCAGCGTTGCCGTGGGGGTGAACACTGAAGCTTTCTTT. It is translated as CSVAVGVNTEAFF.

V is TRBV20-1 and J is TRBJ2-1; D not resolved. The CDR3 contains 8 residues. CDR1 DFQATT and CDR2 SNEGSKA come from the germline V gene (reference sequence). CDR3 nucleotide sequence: TGCAGCCCCCCTGGGCAGTTCTTC. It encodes CSPPGQFF.

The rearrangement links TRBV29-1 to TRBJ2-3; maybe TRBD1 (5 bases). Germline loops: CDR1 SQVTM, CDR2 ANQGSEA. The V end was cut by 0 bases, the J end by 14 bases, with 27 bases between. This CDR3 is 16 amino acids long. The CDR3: CSVEERAGFLHRYAYF. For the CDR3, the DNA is TGCAGCGTTGAAGAACGGGCAGGGTTCCTGCACAGATACGCGTATTTT.

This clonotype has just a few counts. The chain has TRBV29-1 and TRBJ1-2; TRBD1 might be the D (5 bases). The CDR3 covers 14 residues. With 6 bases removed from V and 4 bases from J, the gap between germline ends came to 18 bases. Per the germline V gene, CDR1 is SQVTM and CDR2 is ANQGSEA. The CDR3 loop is CSVATGTSGYGYTF. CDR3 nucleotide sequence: TGCAGCGTCGCTACCGGGACCAGTGGCTATGGCTACACCTTC.

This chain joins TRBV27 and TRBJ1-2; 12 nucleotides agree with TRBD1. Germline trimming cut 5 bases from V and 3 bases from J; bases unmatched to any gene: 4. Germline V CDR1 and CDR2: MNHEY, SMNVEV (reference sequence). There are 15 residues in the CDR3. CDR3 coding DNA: TGTGCCAGCAGTCTCGGGACAGGGGGCGACTATGGCTACACCTTC. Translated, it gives CASSLGTGGDYGYTF.

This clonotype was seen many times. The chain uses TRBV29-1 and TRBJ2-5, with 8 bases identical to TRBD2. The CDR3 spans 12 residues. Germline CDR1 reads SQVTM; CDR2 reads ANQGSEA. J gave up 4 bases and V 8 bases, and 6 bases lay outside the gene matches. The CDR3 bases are TGCAGCTCTCAAGCGGGAGCAGAGACCCAGTACTTC. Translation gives CSSQAGAETQYF.

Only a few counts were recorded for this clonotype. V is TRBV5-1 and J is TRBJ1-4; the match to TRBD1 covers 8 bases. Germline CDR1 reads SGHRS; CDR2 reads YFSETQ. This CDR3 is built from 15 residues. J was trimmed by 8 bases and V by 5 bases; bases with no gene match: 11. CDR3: CASRPSTGAREKLFF. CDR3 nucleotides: TGCGCCAGCAGACCGTCGACAGGGGCCAGGGAAAAACTGTTTTTT.

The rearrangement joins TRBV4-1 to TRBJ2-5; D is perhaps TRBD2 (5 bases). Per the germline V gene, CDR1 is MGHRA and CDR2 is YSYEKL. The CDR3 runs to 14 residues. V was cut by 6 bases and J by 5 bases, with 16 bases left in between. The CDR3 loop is CASSEVRTGETQYF. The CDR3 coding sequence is TGCGCCAGCAGTGAGGTGCGAACGGGGGAGACCCAGTACTTC.

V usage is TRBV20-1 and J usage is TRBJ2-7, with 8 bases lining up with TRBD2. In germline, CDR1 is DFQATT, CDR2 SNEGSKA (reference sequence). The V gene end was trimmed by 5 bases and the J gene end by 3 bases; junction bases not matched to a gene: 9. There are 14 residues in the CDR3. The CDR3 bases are TGCAGTGCTGAGTGGCGGAGCGGGAGCTACGAGCAGTACTTC. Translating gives CSAEWRSGSYEQYF.

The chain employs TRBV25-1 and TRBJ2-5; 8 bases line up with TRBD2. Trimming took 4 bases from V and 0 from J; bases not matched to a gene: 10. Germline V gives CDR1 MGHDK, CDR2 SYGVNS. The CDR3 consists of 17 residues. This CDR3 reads CASSGGAAGVYQETQYF. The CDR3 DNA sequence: TGTGCCAGCAGTGGGGGGGCAGCGGGGGTATACCAAGAGACCCAGTACTTC.

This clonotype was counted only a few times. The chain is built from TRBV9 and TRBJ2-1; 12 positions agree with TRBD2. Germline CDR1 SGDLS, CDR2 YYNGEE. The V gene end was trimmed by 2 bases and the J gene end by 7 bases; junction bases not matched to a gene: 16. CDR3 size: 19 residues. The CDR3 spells CASSVVFGVTSGSGNEQFF. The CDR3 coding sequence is TGTGCCAGCAGCGTCGTCTTCGGTGTGACTAGCGGGAGTGGGAATGAGCAGTTCTTC.

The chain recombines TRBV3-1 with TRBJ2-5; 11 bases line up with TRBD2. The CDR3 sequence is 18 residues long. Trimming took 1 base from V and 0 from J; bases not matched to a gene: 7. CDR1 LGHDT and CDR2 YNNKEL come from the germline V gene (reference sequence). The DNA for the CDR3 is TGTGCCAGCAGCCAAGGTACTAGCGGGGGAGCCAACCAAGAGACCCAGTACTTC. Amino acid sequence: CASSQGTSGGANQETQYF.

CDR3 DNA: TGTGCCAGCAGCCAAGTGTGGGTAAATTCACCCCTCCACTTT. This codes for CASSQVWVNSPLHF. The chain carries TRBV3-1 and TRBJ1-6; D is unresolved. The germline V gene encodes CDR1 LGHDT and CDR2 YNNKEL (reference sequence). The CDR3 contains 14 residues. V was trimmed by 1 base and J by 7 bases, leaving 8 bases between them.

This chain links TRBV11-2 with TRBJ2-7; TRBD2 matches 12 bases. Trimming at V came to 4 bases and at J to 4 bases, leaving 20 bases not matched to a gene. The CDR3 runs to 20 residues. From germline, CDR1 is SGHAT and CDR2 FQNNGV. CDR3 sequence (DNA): TGTGCCAGCAGCTCCCGTAGCGGACTAGCGGGAACTAACTACCAGTACGAGCAGTACTTC. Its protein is CASSSRSGLAGTNYQYEQYF.

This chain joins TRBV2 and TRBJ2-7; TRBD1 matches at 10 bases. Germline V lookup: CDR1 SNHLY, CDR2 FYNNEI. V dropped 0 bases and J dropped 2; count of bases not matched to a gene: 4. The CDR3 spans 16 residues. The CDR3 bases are TGTGCCAGCAGTGAAGCTGGGACAGGGGACCCCTACGAGCAGTACTTC. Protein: CASSEAGTGDPYEQYF.

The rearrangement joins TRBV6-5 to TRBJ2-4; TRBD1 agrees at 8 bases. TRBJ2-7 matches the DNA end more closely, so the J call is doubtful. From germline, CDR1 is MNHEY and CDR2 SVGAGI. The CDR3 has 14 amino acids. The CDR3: CASSYTDRGYEQYF. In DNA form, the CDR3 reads TGTGCCAGCAGTTATACTGACAGGGGTTACGAGCAGTACTTC.

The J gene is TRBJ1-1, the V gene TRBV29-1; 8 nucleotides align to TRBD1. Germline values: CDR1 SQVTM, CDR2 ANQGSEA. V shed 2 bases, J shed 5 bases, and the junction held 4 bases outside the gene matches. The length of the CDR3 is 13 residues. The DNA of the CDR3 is TGCAGCGTTGAACAGGGGGCTTGGACTGAAGCTTTCTTT. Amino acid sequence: CSVEQGAWTEAFF.

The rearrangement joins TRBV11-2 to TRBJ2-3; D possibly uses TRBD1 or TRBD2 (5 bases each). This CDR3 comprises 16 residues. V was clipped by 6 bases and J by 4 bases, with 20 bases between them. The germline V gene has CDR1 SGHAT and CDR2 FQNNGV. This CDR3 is CASRRYTEGTADTQYF. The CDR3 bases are TGTGCCAGCAGGCGCTACACGGAAGGGACGGCAGATACGCAGTATTTT.

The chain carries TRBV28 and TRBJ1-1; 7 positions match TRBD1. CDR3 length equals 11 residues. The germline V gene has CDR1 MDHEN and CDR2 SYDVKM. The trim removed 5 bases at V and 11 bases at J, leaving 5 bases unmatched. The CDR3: CASSPTGTAFF. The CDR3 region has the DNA TGTGCCAGCAGTCCGACAGGGACGGCTTTCTTT.

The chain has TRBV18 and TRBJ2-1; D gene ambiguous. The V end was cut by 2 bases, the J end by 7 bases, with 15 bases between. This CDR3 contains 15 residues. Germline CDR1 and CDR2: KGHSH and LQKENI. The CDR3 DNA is TGTGCCAGCTCACCAGACGTTGGCCCACTGAATGAGCAGTTCTTC. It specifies CASSPDVGPLNEQFF.

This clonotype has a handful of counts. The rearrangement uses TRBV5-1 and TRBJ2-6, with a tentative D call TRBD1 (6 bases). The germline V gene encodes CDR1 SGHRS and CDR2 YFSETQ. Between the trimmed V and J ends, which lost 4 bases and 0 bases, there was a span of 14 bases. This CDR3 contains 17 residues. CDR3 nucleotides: TGCGCCAGCAGCCCCGGGACAACTCGCTCTGGGGCCAACGTCCTGACTTTC. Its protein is CASSPGTTRSGANVLTF.